The 26 T cell receptor beta chains below were found in one sample sequenced in a study of Ad26.COV2.S vaccination and SARS-CoV-2 variants. Noted treatment: around 19 received Ad26.COV2.S at low or high dose, single or two shots; roughly five received placebo; per-sample allocation not given. The samples were gathered on day 63 after the first injection of vaccine or placebo. The method was immunoSEQ multiplex PCR; TCRdb's version includes in-frame clones alone and lacks a portion of them. The table records fewer than 900,000 clones, roughly 90% of them present only once. The source material was peripheral blood, sampled in a trial of Ad26.COV2.S vaccine versus placebo. These TCRs come from a person between 18 and 65 years old who received the Ad26.COV2.S COVID-19 vaccine or a placebo.

The genes are TRBV23-1 and TRBJ2-5; D gene unclear. TRBV23-1 belongs to the ORF category, with a function that is uncertain. V was trimmed by 7 bases and J by 7 bases, leaving 19 bases between them. This CDR3 has 14 residues. The CDR3 region is CASNPGLLRRTQYF. The CDR3 DNA is TGCGCCAGCAACCCCGGTCTTTTAAGGAGGACCCAGTACTTC.

The chain uses TRBV5-4 and TRBJ2-2; no reliable D call. This CDR3 is built from 12 residues. V lost 2 bases and J 6 bases, leaving 5 bases between the germline ends. Germline CDR1 and CDR2: SGHNT and YYREEE (reference sequence). DNA for the CDR3: TGTGCCAGCAGCTTTTCGCCCGGGGAGCTGTTTTTT. Encoded protein: CASSFSPGELFF.

The chain uses TRBV7-2 and TRBJ1-3; TRBD1 agrees at 8 bases. V shed 4 bases and J 2 bases; nucleotides not matched to a gene: 1. Germline CDR1 is SGHTA and CDR2 is FQGNSA. CDR3 length: 14 amino acids. The CDR3 loop is CASSWTGTGNTIYF. CDR3 coding DNA: TGTGCCAGCAGCTGGACAGGGACTGGAAACACCATATATTTT. Full variable domain (rest looked up from reference TRBV7-2 and TRBJ1-3): GAGVSQSPSNKVTEKGKDVELRCDPISGHTALYWYRQSLGQGLEFLIYFQGNSAPDKSGLPSDRFSAERTGGSVSTLTIQRTQQEDSAVYLCASSWTGTGNTIYFGEGSWLTVV.

The gene calls are TRBV6-5 and TRBJ1-3, with D perhaps matching TRBD1 (5 bases). CDR1 is MNHEY, CDR2 SVGAGI, per germline. V gave up 8 bases and J gave up 1 base, with 9 bases separating them. CDR3 length: 13 residues. The CDR3 DNA reads TGTGCCAGCCGGGGGGTTTCTGGAAACACCATATATTTT. It translates to CASRGVSGNTIYF.

Only a few counts were recorded for this clone. The rearrangement joins TRBV24-1 to TRBJ2-7; unclear D gene. The V and J ends lost 4 bases and 2 bases respectively, with 8 bases between them. Looked up from germline, CDR1 is KGHDR and CDR2 is SFDVKD. This CDR3 spans 13 amino acids. The CDR3 sequence is CATSDPVTYEQYF. The CDR3 bases are TGTGCCACCAGTGACCCGGTGACCTACGAGCAGTACTTC.

This chain uses TRBV6-5 with TRBJ1-1; 8 bases align to TRBD1. Germline V CDR1 and CDR2: MNHEY, SVGAGI. V was clipped by 5 bases and J by 0 bases; unmatched bases: 5. The CDR3 runs 15 residues. The CDR3 region is CASSPRTGLNTEAFF. The CDR3, as DNA: TGTGCCAGCAGTCCAAGGACAGGGCTGAACACTGAAGCTTTCTTT.

The CDR3 loop reads CSVDRGTEQFF. CDR3 DNA: TGCAGCGTTGACAGGGGGACAGAGCAGTTCTTC. The chain employs TRBV29-1 and TRBJ2-1; 7 bases are shared with TRBD1. Trimming took 3 bases from V and 10 from J; bases not matched to a gene: 3. This CDR3 comprises 11 residues. The germline CDR1 and CDR2 sequences are SQVTM and ANQGSEA.

This chain connects TRBV2 to TRBJ2-2; D is uncertain. The CDR3 contains 13 residues. V gave up 4 bases and J gave up 2 bases, with 5 bases separating them. Germline loops: CDR1 SNHLY, CDR2 FYNNEI. DNA for the CDR3: TGTGCCAGCAGTGTGCGTAACACCGGGGAGCTGTTTTTT. It yields the protein CASSVRNTGELFF.

This chain links TRBV15 with TRBJ1-4; possible D gene TRBD1, 6 bases. V was pared by 5 bases and J by 4 bases, with 14 bases between. This CDR3 is 15 amino acids long. CDR1 and CDR2 from the germline V gene are LNHNV and YYDKDF (reference sequence). Here the CDR3 reads CATSGRGQSNEKLFF. Here the CDR3 DNA reads TGTGCCACCAGCGGGCGTGGACAGAGTAATGAAAAACTGTTTTTT.

The genes are TRBV11-2 and TRBJ2-7; no reliable D call. Trimming removed 0 bases at V and 3 bases at J, with 9 bases between. The germline gives CDR1 SGHAT, CDR2 FQNNGV. The CDR3 length is 14 residues. The CDR3 DNA sequence: TGTGCCAGCAGCTTAGATCCAGGACGCTACGAGCAGTACTTC. This encodes CASSLDPGRYEQYF.

The chain recombines TRBV6-1 with TRBJ2-7, with 8 bases aligning to TRBD1. V lost 3 bases to trimming and J lost 6 bases; unmatched junction nucleotides: 10. CDR3 size: 15 residues. Germline CDR1 and CDR2: MNHNS and SASEGT. The CDR3 DNA is TGTGCCAGCAGTGACCCGGACAGGGTACAGGCCGAGCAGTACTTC. Its translation is CASSDPDRVQAEQYF.

The CDR3 coding sequence is TGTGCCAGCAGCCTACGACTAGCGGGGAGCACCGGGGAGCTGTTTTTT. It encodes CASSLRLAGSTGELFF. The chain couples TRBV3-1 (or the pseudogene TRBV3-2) to TRBJ2-2; 11 bases fit TRBD2. The CDR3 runs 16 residues. The trim removed 4 bases at V and 4 bases at J, leaving 5 bases unmatched. Germline lookup yields CDR1 LGHDT and CDR2 YNNKEL (reference sequence).

J is TRBJ1-6 and V is TRBV7-6, with D hard to call. Trimming cost V 0 bases and J 6 bases, with 9 bases left between them. The CDR3 is made up of 15 amino acids. Germline CDR1 and CDR2: SGHVS and FNYEAQ. DNA of the CDR3: TGTGCCAGCAGCTTAGCGGGAGGGATTAATTCACCCCTCCACTTT. Amino acid sequence: CASSLAGGINSPLHF.

On this clone itself: Within the sample, other DNA sequences also encode this same CDR3. The rearrangement uses TRBV18 and TRBJ2-7, with D hard to call. The CDR3 runs to 15 residues. Germline V gene lookup returns CDR1 KGHSH and CDR2 LQKENI. Between the trimmed V and J ends, which lost 0 bases and 3 bases, there was a span of 12 bases. The DNA for the CDR3 is TGTGCCAGCTCACCACCCGACCGACCGAGCTACGAGCAGTACTTC. Translating gives CASSPPDRPSYEQYF.

The chain has TRBV4-3 and TRBJ2-5, with D perhaps being TRBD1 or TRBD2 (6 bases each). Germline V gene data show CDR1 as LGHNA and CDR2 as YSLEER. V lost 8 bases, J lost 7 bases, and 17 bases lay in between. CDR3 length: 13 amino acids. The CDR3 spells CASGRGVASTQYF. CDR3 nucleotide sequence: TGCGCCAGCGGAAGGGGGGTCGCATCGACCCAGTACTTC.

This clone was observed once. The chain joins TRBV7-2 to TRBJ1-4; D may be TRBD1 (6 bases). Trimming cost V 1 base and J 10 bases, with 16 bases left between them. The germline CDR1 and CDR2 sequences are SGHTA and FQGNSA. This CDR3 region has 15 residues. The CDR3 protein is CASSLGGASRGKLFF. CDR3 in DNA: TGTGCCAGCAGCTTAGGGGGGGCCTCTCGGGGAAAACTGTTTTTT. Variable domain in full (rest from reference TRBV7-2 and TRBJ1-4): GAGVSQSPSNKVTEKGKDVELRCDPISGHTALYWYRQSLGQGLEFLIYFQGNSAPDKSGLPSDRFSAERTGGSVSTLTIQRTQQEDSAVYLCASSLGGASRGKLFFGSGTQLSVL.

This clone was seen just once. The chain carries TRBV9 and TRBJ1-1; D not certain. Germline CDR1 reads SGDLS; CDR2 reads YYNGEE. The CDR3 length is 14 residues. Trimming stripped 2 bases from V and 1 base from J, with 9 bases between. The CDR3 sequence is CASSVRTENTEAFF. CDR3 in DNA: TGTGCCAGCAGCGTCAGGACGGAGAACACTGAAGCTTTCTTT. The full variable domain, with the rest looked up from reference TRBV9 and TRBJ1-1, is DSGVTQTPKHLITATGQRVTLRCSPRSGDLSVYWYQQSLDQGLQFLIQYYNGEERAKGNILERFSAQQFPDLHSELNLSSLELGDSALYFCASSVRTENTEAFFGQGTRLTVV.

The genes are TRBV3-1 (or the pseudogene TRBV3-2) and TRBJ2-4; a possible D gene is TRBD1 (5 bases). The V gene lost 0 bases and the J gene lost 9 bases, with 18 bases spanning the gap. The germline V gene encodes CDR1 LGHDT and CDR2 YNNKEL (reference sequence). CDR3 length: 16 residues. CDR3 DNA: TGTGCCAGCAGCCAAGATGCCGGGCCCCTAAGGGGCATTCAGTACTTC. This sequence encodes CASSQDAGPLRGIQYF.

In this sample, this clone turned up a few times. The chain couples TRBV4-3 to TRBJ1-3; D uncertain. This CDR3 contains 18 residues. The germline V gene has CDR1 LGHNA and CDR2 YSLEER. Trimming took off 4 bases at V and 0 bases at J, with 19 bases between the two ends. CDR3 amino acids: CASSPDWARKGSGNTIYF. CDR3 in DNA: TGCGCCAGCAGCCCCGATTGGGCGCGTAAAGGCTCTGGAAACACCATATATTTT.

The rearrangement joins TRBV2 to TRBJ2-3; a weak D match, TRBD2 (7 bases). With 3 bases removed from V and 3 bases from J, the gap between germline ends came to 13 bases. This CDR3 contains 15 residues. CDR1 is SNHLY and CDR2 is FYNNEI in the germline V gene. CDR3 bases: TGTGCCAGCAGTGACGGCGGGGGCCCTACAGATACGCAGTATTTT. Translation: CASSDGGGPTDTQYF.

The chain employs TRBV5-4 and TRBJ1-5; maybe TRBD1 (6 bases). Between the trimmed V and J ends, which lost 3 bases and 1 base, there was a span of 8 bases. From germline, CDR1 is SGHNT and CDR2 YYREEE (reference sequence). This CDR3 contains 14 residues. CDR3 sequence: CASSSQGSNQPQHF. Written as DNA, the CDR3 is TGTGCCAGCAGCTCCCAGGGGAGCAATCAGCCCCAGCATTTT. The whole variable domain, filled in from reference TRBV5-4 and TRBJ1-5, reads ETGVTQSPTHLIKTRGQQVTLRCSSQSGHNTVSWYQQALGQGPQFIFQYYREEENGRGNFPPRFSGLQFPNYSSELNVNALELDDSALYLCASSSQGSNQPQHFGDGTRLSIL.

The chain has TRBV19 and TRBJ1-5, with 7 bases aligning to TRBD1. Per germline, CDR1 LNHDA and CDR2 SQIVND (reference sequence). The CDR3 runs to 13 residues. Trimming took 6 bases from V and 5 from J; bases not matched to a gene: 4. The CDR3 region is CASSRGTDQPQHF. The DNA for the CDR3 is TGTGCCAGTAGCAGGGGGACAGATCAGCCCCAGCATTTT.

The chain carries TRBV20-1 and TRBJ2-1; D remains unclear. Per germline, CDR1 DFQATT and CDR2 SNEGSKA (reference sequence). The CDR3 consists of 10 residues. The V end lost 7 bases, the J end lost 4 bases, and 5 bases lay between the germline ends. CDR3 amino acids: CSVNYNEQFF. CDR3 sequence (DNA): TGCAGTGTAAATTACAATGAGCAGTTCTTC.

The chain recombines TRBV10-2 with TRBJ2-3, with 7 nucleotides matching TRBD2. The length of the CDR3 is 15 residues. With 3 bases clipped from V and 2 bases from J, the junction kept 5 bases outside the gene matches. CDR1 is WSHSY and CDR2 is SAAADI in the germline V gene. The CDR3 coding sequence is TGCGCCAGCAGTGACGGCGGGAGCCCCACAGATACGCAGTATTTT. It is translated as CASSDGGSPTDTQYF.

The V call is TRBV5-1, the J call TRBJ1-6; D is uncertain. Germline values: CDR1 SGHRS, CDR2 YFSETQ. The CDR3 runs to 14 residues. V lost 2 bases and J 5 bases, leaving 8 bases between the germline ends. The CDR3 reads CASSFQDHNSPLHF. The CDR3 DNA reads TGCGCCAGCAGCTTCCAGGACCATAATTCACCCCTCCACTTT. The full variable domain, with the rest looked up from reference TRBV5-1 and TRBJ1-6, is KAGVTQTPRYLIKTRGQQVTLSCSPISGHRSVSWYQQTPGQGLQFLFEYFSETQRNKGNFPGRFSGRQFSNSRSEMNVSTLELGDSALYLCASSFQDHNSPLHFGNGTRLTVT.

The rearrangement uses TRBV30 and TRBJ2-4; D gene ambiguous. Germline-derived CDR1 and CDR2 are GTSNPN and SVGIG (reference sequence). Trimming left V 2 bases short and J 0 bases short, with 5 bases between. This CDR3 spans 13 amino acids. The CDR3 region has the DNA TGTGCCTGGAGTTCTTTAGCCAAAAACATTCAGTACTTC. Translation gives CAWSSLAKNIQYF.